The 15 T cell receptor beta chains below were found in one sample sequenced in a study of T-cell reconstitution after alpha-beta-depleted transplantation in children. The TCRbeta library was prepared with unique molecular identifiers. TCRdb re-analysed the PCR reads in MiXCR, keeping a single row per CDR3 protein. The sample has about 3,300 distinct CDR3 sequences; more than 20% are singletons. The sequencing here drew on PBMCs, mostly from graft donor cells, taken 60 days after TCRalphabeta/CD19-depleted stem cell transplant. These receptors came from a male patient aged 2-10 years who had a stem cell transplant for acute lymphoblastic leukemia, so the T cells may come from the graft donor.

This clonotype has a count of ten or more. The V gene is TRBV4-1, the J gene TRBJ2-1; 13 nucleotides agree with TRBD2. V lost 3 bases and J lost 12; bases outside the gene matches: 20. This CDR3 is built from 19 residues. Germline CDR1 and CDR2: MGHRA and YSYEKL. CDR3 sequence reads: CASSHLLAGGRKKTKTQFF. In nucleotides, the CDR3 is TGCGCCAGCAGCCACCTACTAGCGGGAGGGCGGAAAAAAACAAAAACGCAGTTCTTC.

This clonotype was seen ten or more times. The chain combines TRBV4-1 with TRBJ2-7, with 10 positions matching TRBD2. Germline CDR1 MGHRA, CDR2 YSYEKL. The CDR3 totals 15 residues. The junction had 6 bases not matched to a gene; V was cut back by 3 bases and J by 4 bases. The CDR3 reads CASSHPPSGSYEQYF. The CDR3 nucleotides read TGCGCCAGCAGCCATCCCCCTAGCGGGAGTTACGAGCAGTACTTC.

In its sample, this clonotype ranks as medium-sized. CDR3 DNA sequence: TGTGCCAGCAGCTTCAGCAGGGGGGACTACGAGCAGTACTTC. Encoded protein: CASSFSRGDYEQYF. The chain carries TRBV7-2 and TRBJ2-7; tentatively, D is TRBD1 (7 bases). The length of the CDR3 is 14 residues. V was clipped by 3 bases and J by 3 bases, with 12 bases between them. From germline, CDR1 is SGHTA and CDR2 FQGNSA.

The rearrangement joins TRBV30 to TRBJ2-3; D is undetermined. Per germline, CDR1 GTSNPN and CDR2 SVGIG (reference sequence). The ends were cut back, 0 bases at V and 2 bases at J, with 9 bases in the middle. This CDR3 has 14 residues. CDR3 amino acids: CAWSVSWDTDTQYF. The CDR3 DNA reads as TGTGCCTGGAGTGTCTCGTGGGACACAGATACGCAGTATTTT.

By share, this clonotype counts as medium-sized (0.01 to 0.1%). This sequence joins TRBV6-5 and TRBJ2-2; no clear D gene. The germline V gene encodes CDR1 MNHEY and CDR2 SVGAGI. The CDR3 extends over 13 amino acids. V was pared by 6 bases and J by 7 bases, with 12 bases between. The CDR3 DNA reads as TGTGCCAGCAGCTTGGATGGATTCGGGGAGCTGTTTTTT. It translates to CASSLDGFGELFF.

This clonotype was seen repeatedly, ten times or more. This sequence joins TRBV4-3 and TRBJ2-5; 8 bases are shared with TRBD1. With V trimmed by 1 base and J by 3 bases, 4 bases remained unmatched. Germline V gives CDR1 LGHNA, CDR2 YSLEER. CDR3 length equals 15 residues. The CDR3 reads CASSQVGQGKETQYF. CDR3 coding DNA: TGCGCCAGCAGCCAAGTAGGACAGGGTAAAGAGACCCAGTACTTC.

The chain combines TRBV5-1 with TRBJ2-3, with 11 bases lining up with TRBD2. Looked up from germline, CDR1 is SGHRS and CDR2 is YFSETQ. V lost 4 bases to trimming and J lost 3 bases; unmatched junction nucleotides: 7. The CDR3 loop spans 16 amino acids. This CDR3 is CASSQLAGGLTDTQYF. For the CDR3, the DNA is TGCGCCAGCAGCCAGTTAGCGGGAGGGCTAACAGATACGCAGTATTTT.

This clonotype was recorded many times. The gene calls are TRBV7-2 and TRBJ2-7; 9 bases line up with TRBD1. The CDR3 runs 14 residues. Trimming took 5 bases from V and 1 from J; bases not matched to a gene: 3. CDR1 and CDR2 from the germline V gene are SGHTA and FQGNSA. The CDR3 region is CASSVGTGSYEQYF. The CDR3 DNA follows: TGTGCCAGCAGCGTAGGGACAGGGTCCTACGAGCAGTACTTC.

In its sample, this clonotype is hyperexpanded (1% or more). V and J are TRBV24-1 and TRBJ2-7; D might be TRBD1 (6 bases). Germline assignment: CDR1 KGHDR and CDR2 SFDVKD. The CDR3 covers 13 residues. The ends were cut back, 6 bases at V and 4 bases at J, with 12 bases in the middle. The CDR3: CATSQGRGYEQYF. CDR3 sequence (DNA): TGTGCCACCAGTCAGGGGAGAGGGTACGAGCAGTACTTC.

By share, this clonotype ranks as medium-sized. The chain uses TRBV28 and TRBJ2-3; D is unclear. The germline gives CDR1 MDHEN, CDR2 SYDVKM. V was pared by 4 bases and J by 2 bases, with 7 bases between. CDR3 length: 13 residues. Here the CDR3 DNA reads TGTGCCAGCAGTTCTGTGATCACAGATACGCAGTATTTT. Translated, it gives CASSSVITDTQYF.

The sample holds many counts of this clonotype. The chain carries TRBV5-1 and TRBJ2-1, with no clear D. The germline V gene has CDR1 SGHRS and CDR2 YFSETQ. V was trimmed by 0 bases and J by 4 bases, leaving 11 bases between them. The CDR3 is made up of 15 amino acids. This CDR3 is CASSLAYFRYNEQFF. The CDR3 bases are TGCGCCAGCAGCTTGGCCTATTTCAGGTACAATGAGCAGTTCTTC.

This clonotype occurred many times. The gene calls are TRBV29-1 and TRBJ2-2; 9 bases map to TRBD2. Germline loops: CDR1 SQVTM, CDR2 ANQGSEA. Trimming at V came to 6 bases and at J to 5 bases, leaving 4 bases not matched to a gene. The CDR3 covers 13 residues. CDR3 nucleotides: TGCAGCGTCGTTAGCGGGGGTACCGGGGAGCTGTTTTTT. Translated: CSVVSGGTGELFF.

This rearrangement joins TRBV11-1 to TRBJ2-6; D is undetermined. Germline CDR1 is SGHAT and CDR2 is FQDESV (reference sequence). Deletions cut 3 bases from V and 1 base from J, with 16 bases between. The CDR3 contains 18 residues. As DNA, the CDR3 is TGTGCCAGCAGCTTGTTGTGGCAGATAGGATCTGGGGCCAACGTCCTGACTTTC. Amino acid sequence: CASSLLWQIGSGANVLTF.

The sample holds many counts of this clonotype. The gene calls are TRBV7-9 and TRBJ2-7, with 10 bases identical to TRBD2. This CDR3 is built from 16 residues. From germline, CDR1 is SEHNR and CDR2 FQNEAQ (reference sequence). The J segment lost 4 bases and the V segment lost 5 bases, leaving 11 bases of the junction unmatched. This CDR3 reads CASSSAPSGRPYEQYF. The CDR3 coding sequence is TGTGCCAGCAGCAGCGCCCCTAGCGGGAGACCTTACGAGCAGTACTTC.

This clonotype qualifies as large. The chain is built from TRBV7-3 and TRBJ2-2; D perhaps matches TRBD2 (5 bases). Trimming stripped 6 bases from V and 7 bases from J, with 9 bases between. Germline V CDR1 and CDR2: SGHTA, FQGTGA. The CDR3 loop spans 12 amino acids. CDR3 coding DNA: TGTGCCAGCAGTTCCCGGGGCGGGGAGCTGTTTTTT. Translated, it gives CASSSRGGELFF.